This T cell receptor (beta chain) stems from a study of cytomegalovirus exposure and HLA in healthy donors (dated by TCRdb to the late 2010s). Background for the entire study: In an earlier analysis of 550 to 750 of the donors, approximately 300 Gb of sequence data and 90 million to 120 million unique TCR beta sequences from roughly 200 million T cells were reported. The T cell repertoires of about 700 subjects were profiled by immunosequencing and related to cytomegalovirus serostatus. Across approximately 420 genotyped donors of the cohort, an average of approximately 200,000 unique TCR beta nucleotide sequences per donor were sequenced, and approximately 17% of those sequences were non-productive. High-throughput TCR immunosequencing, statistical association of individual TCRs with disease status, and machine learning were combined to predict cytomegalovirus infection status. Donor age, sex, ethnicity and CMV serostatus were compiled alongside the repertoire data. To decide whether each TCR beta V gene segment behaved as functional or pseudogenic, an earlier analysis of some 570 of the donors relied on high-throughput TCR beta sequencing. Besides the first cohort of approximately 670 subjects, a separate validation cohort made up of roughly 120 different subjects was used. Every repertoire in the discovery cohort had been generated on one and the same sequencing platform. The number of donors typed differed by locus, with roughly 620-640 for A, B, C, DRB1 and DQB1, 522 for DQA1, about 610 for DPA1, and about 450 for DPB1. A later genetic analysis used genome-wide SNP genotypes for about 65% of the 666 donors, treating that subset as a discovery cohort. Class I and class II HLA loci were covered by the typing at four-digit resolution. The study aimed to test whether cataloging public T cell receptors could reveal signatures of past pathogen exposure. Among the approximately 430 genotyped donors, approximately 81% belonged to the genetic ancestry cluster associated with self-reported Caucasian donors. In the later analysis, no new phenotypic data were used to find candidate immune exposures; instead, reliance was placed on TCR beta sequences and their occurrence across donors. Roughly 5 DR-DQ haplotypes were handled as single units for association and clustering because linkage in the cohort was strong. A later analysis re-analyzed previously published TCR beta repertoires from roughly 690 donors and added high-resolution HLA genotyping to study TCR occurrence patterns. An early release that covered more than 550 HLA-typed donors contained approximately 320 gigabases of sequencing data and 75 million to 100 million unique TCR sequences. Paper-wide results and their limitations: In a later genetic analysis, fewer N-insertions in productive TCRs were reported among donors in an Asian-associated ancestry cluster than the 666-donor mean. According to a later analysis, TCR association rates differed among HLA loci, with DRB1 alleles showing the most associated TCRs and HLA-C alleles showing the fewest. According to a later analysis, most CMV-associated TCR beta chains appeared to be HLA-restricted, and the HLA associations seemed to be driven largely by CMV exposure. A few of the identified cytomegalovirus-associated TCR beta chains were confirmed in vitro to be specific for cytomegalovirus antigens. Several of the top co-occurrence clusters appeared to be linked to parvovirus B19, influenza, CMV and Epstein-Barr virus, according to a later analysis. Because counts were too low, roughly 18 rarely observed V segments, including chromosome 9 orphons, were left out of the earlier analysis of approximately 580 of the donors. The authors suggested that the approach could potentially be extended to other disease states and immunological phenotypes. Because HLA typing was unavailable for some donors at each locus, only the typed subset was used in association tests. Because the 87-base-pair reads could not distinguish some IMGT-functional V segments, including TRBV6-2 and TRBV6-3, those segments were excluded. In a later genetic analysis, a missense DCLRE1C variant was associated with V-gene and J-gene trimming of TCR beta chains, and the association was replicated in an independent cohort. The only immune exposure information available for the cohort was CMV serostatus. The classifier was reported to diagnose cytomegalovirus status with high specificity and sensitivity in both the original and validation cohorts. In the study, some 160 TCR beta chains were listed as associated with cytomegalovirus. When HLA alleles, especially DR and DQ, strongly co-occurred, attributing TCR associations to individual alleles was difficult. The sequencing pipeline was judged likely to have produced a cluster of highly shared sequence variants as a technical artifact. In an earlier analysis of about 540 of the donors, most TCR beta V segments were observed in productive rearrangements about 87% or about 30% of the time, broadly matching IMGT annotations. At a false discovery rate of 0.05, a later analysis linked roughly 17,000 TCR beta sequences to specific HLA alleles. Correlated functional status among segregating V segments might be attributable to linkage disequilibrium, but an unknown experimental factor could not be ruled out. A further reported finding was that TCR beta sequences accurately predicted the HLA-A and HLA-B alleles for most subjects in the first cohort. While some public TCRs were present in many individuals, most TCR sequences turned up only very rarely across donors. Compared with equally common non-associated chains, HLA-associated TCR beta chains in a later analysis were more clonally expanded and had lower generation probabilities. The cohort was sequenced for TCR beta chains only, and without alpha or paired-chain data the features that could be detected were limited. The presence/absence analyses assumed that sequencing depth was roughly uniform across donors, and that assumption may not be true.

The cohort consisted of approximately 690 healthy bone marrow donors. At the time of sampling, all cohort members were nominally healthy, though unrecorded immune exposures were likely present. The donor was CMV seronegative and belonged to the group of 380 or so seronegative cohort members. A peripheral blood sample was collected from each donor, and TCR beta sequencing was performed on peripheral blood mononuclear cells. Genomic DNA extraction from the blood cell samples was performed with the Qiagen DNeasy Blood Extraction Kit. The CDR3 sequence holds 17 residues, the cysteine and phenylalanine included. Of all the DNA, just the CDR3 is kept, 51 bases in frame from base 1. The germline V gene (reference sequence) gives CDR1 as MNHEY and CDR2 as SMNVEV. At the junction V is shortened by 5 bases and J by 3 bases, with 23 bases in between. Library construction relied on the immunoSEQ multiplex PCR assay. For the multiplex PCR, a mixture combining 60 forward primers for TCR Vbeta segments and 13 reverse primers for TCR Jbeta segments was used. The CDR3 region of rearranged TCR beta genes was amplified from genomic DNA with a multiplex PCR assay. The amplified TCR beta libraries were sequenced on the Illumina HiSeq System as 87-base-pair reads. The source study handled its data this way. Across the 500 to 700 repertoires, a later analysis counted 75 million to 90 million unique TCR beta chains, 9.5 million to 12 million of which were shared by at least two donors. Raw reads were error-corrected and collapsed into unique sequences by a nearest-neighbor algorithm in which closely related sequences were merged to remove PCR and sequencing errors. To assign V, D and J gene segments, CDR3 sequences were aligned to IMGT reference sequences. For a sequence to be retained, a match of at least six nucleotides to both a V gene segment and a J gene segment was required. A rearrangement was called productive if the CDR3 had no stop codons and remained in frame with V and J, and every other rearrangement was called non-productive. CDR3 was defined by IMGT convention, running from the second conserved V-encoded cysteine to the conserved J-encoded phenylalanine. In an earlier analysis of some 550 of the donors, sequences lacking an unambiguous match to a single V gene segment were excluded. In an earlier analysis of several hundred of the donors, V segments were called functional above 56.7% productive rearrangements and were called segregating when the between-donor standard deviation exceeded 5%. A statistical classification framework was developed to diagnose cytomegalovirus status using the catalog of TCR beta chain sequences. A later analysis assigned V and J genes by comparing TCR nucleotide sequences with IMGT/GENE-DB human TR gene sequences. In a later analysis, CDR3 sequences and most-parsimonious VDJ recombination scenarios were assigned using the TCRdist pipeline. A later analysis defined each TCR beta chain by its CDR3 amino acid sequence plus V-gene family, and excluded reads lacking a unique V-gene family. In a later analysis, several hundred highly shared, low-generation-probability nucleotide sequences were removed to address suspected cross-contamination and a sequencing artifact. In a later analysis, a clonal expansion index for each public chain was calculated from normalized within-repertoire ranks of inferred template counts. A later analysis computed generation probabilities with a VDJ recombination model fitted to out-of-frame rearrangements, and checked the results against IGoR. In a later analysis, hypergeometric tests were used to score TCR-TCR, TCR-HLA and TCR-CMV co-occurrence, with a repertoire-size bias correction applied to TCR pairs. To estimate false discovery rates, a later analysis permuted the HLA or CMV assignments 20 times. In a later analysis, co-occurring TCRs were grouped using DBSCAN, and TCRdist sequence similarity was added for clustering within HLA-allele-positive subsets. Repertoires with fewer than 30,000 or more than 120,000 public chains were left out of co-occurrence clustering, as were about five repertoires with anomalous nucleotide sharing. TCRdb obtained this table from immuneACCESS and retained in-frame rearrangements with V and J assigned. These tables miss some clones; where compared with another copy, unresolved V genes account for less than half of the shortfall, and the remainder is unexplained. That table is the source of V, J and clone size, and D and trimming were worked out from the DNA. The table for this sample shows 110,000 to 150,000 clones. The top ten constitute approximately 1% of the sample.

With respect to this clone: Its antigen remains undetermined.

Sequencing was performed on PBMCs. This receptor was obtained from a male donor in good health and CMV-seronegative. The rearranged chain carries TRBV27 and TRBJ2-7; the D gene is perhaps TRBD1, on 7 matching bases. The nucleotide sequence reads TGTGCCAGCAGTGCCGTAACTCCAGGGGGGACCTACTACGAGCAGTACTTC. It encodes CASSAVTPGGTYYEQYF.